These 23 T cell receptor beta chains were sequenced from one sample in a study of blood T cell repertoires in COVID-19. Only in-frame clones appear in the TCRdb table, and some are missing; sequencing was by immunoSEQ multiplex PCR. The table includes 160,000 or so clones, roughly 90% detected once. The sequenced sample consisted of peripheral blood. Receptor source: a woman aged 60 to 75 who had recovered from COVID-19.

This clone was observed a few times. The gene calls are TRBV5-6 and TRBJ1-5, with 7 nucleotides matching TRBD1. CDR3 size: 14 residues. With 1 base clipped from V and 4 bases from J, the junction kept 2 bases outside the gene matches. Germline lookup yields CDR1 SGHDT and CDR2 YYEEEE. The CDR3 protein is CASSLWDRNQPQHF. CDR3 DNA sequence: TGTGCCAGCAGCTTGTGGGACAGAAATCAGCCCCAGCATTTT.

The CDR3 here is CASSQDSNSPLHF. The DNA of the CDR3 is TGTGCCAGCAGCCAAGATTCAAATTCACCCCTCCACTTT. The rearrangement uses TRBV4-2 and TRBJ1-6; D gene unclear. The CDR3 is 13 amino acids. In germline, CDR1 is LGHNA, CDR2 YNFKEQ. Trimming took 0 bases from V and 7 from J, leaving 4 bases between them.

The CDR3 protein is CASSRGGLSYEQYF. The CDR3 DNA reads as TGTGCCAGCAGCCGCGGGGGCCTCTCCTACGAGCAGTACTTC. The chain uses TRBV5-4 and TRBJ2-7; D is possibly TRBD2 (7 bases). The CDR3 totals 14 residues. The germline V gene encodes CDR1 SGHNT and CDR2 YYREEE (reference sequence). Between the trimmed V and J ends, which lost 4 bases and 0 bases, there was a span of 11 bases. The variable domain in full, completed from reference TRBV5-4 and TRBJ2-7, reads ETGVTQSPTHLIKTRGQQVTLRCSSQSGHNTVSWYQQALGQGPQFIFQYYREEENGRGNFPPRFSGLQFPNYSSELNVNALELDDSALYLCASSRGGLSYEQYFGPGTRLTVT.

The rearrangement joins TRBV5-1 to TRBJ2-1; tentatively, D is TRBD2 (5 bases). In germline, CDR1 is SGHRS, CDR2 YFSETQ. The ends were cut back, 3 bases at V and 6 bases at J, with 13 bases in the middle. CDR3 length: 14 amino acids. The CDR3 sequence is CASSSGGGPNEQFF. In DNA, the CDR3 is TGCGCCAGCAGCTCAGGAGGCGGACCCAATGAGCAGTTCTTC.

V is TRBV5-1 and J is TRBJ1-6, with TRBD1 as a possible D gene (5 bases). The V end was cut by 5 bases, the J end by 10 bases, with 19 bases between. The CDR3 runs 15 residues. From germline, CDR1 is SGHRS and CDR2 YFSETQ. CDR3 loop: CASRITGTRISPLHF. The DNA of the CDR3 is TGCGCCAGCAGGATTACCGGGACTCGCATCTCACCCCTCCACTTT. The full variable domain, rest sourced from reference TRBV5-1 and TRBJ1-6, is KAGVTQTPRYLIKTRGQQVTLSCSPISGHRSVSWYQQTPGQGLQFLFEYFSETQRNKGNFPGRFSGRQFSNSRSEMNVSTLELGDSALYLCASRITGTRISPLHFGNGTRLTVT.

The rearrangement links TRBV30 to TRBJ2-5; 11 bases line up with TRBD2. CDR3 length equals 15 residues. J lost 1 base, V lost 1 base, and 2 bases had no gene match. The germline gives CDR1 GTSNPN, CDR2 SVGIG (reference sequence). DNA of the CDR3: TGTGCCTGGAGTGCGGGACTAGCGGTCCAAGAGACCCAGTACTTC. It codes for CAWSAGLAVQETQYF.

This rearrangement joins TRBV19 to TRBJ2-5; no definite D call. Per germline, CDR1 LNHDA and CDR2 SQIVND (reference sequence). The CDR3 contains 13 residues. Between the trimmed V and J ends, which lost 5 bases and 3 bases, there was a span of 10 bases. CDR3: CASSEAREETQYF. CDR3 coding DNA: TGTGCCAGTAGTGAGGCTCGGGAAGAGACCCAGTACTTC.

The DNA of the CDR3 is TGTGCCAGCAGCTTTGTGGGCCAGCGGGGGGGCCGGACCCAGTACTTC. It translates to CASSFVGQRGGRTQYF. The chain uses TRBV11-2 and TRBJ2-5; 10 positions match TRBD2. The CDR3 runs 16 residues. The trim removed 3 bases at V and 7 bases at J, leaving 11 bases unmatched. Germline-derived CDR1 and CDR2 are SGHAT and FQNNGV.

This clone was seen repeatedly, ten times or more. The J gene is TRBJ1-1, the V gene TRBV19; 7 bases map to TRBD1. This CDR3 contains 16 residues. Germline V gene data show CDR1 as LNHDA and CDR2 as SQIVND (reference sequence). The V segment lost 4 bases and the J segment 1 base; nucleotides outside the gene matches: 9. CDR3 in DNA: TGTGCCAGTAGTACCGTGACCGGGACAGCGAACACTGAAGCTTTCTTT. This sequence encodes CASSTVTGTANTEAFF.

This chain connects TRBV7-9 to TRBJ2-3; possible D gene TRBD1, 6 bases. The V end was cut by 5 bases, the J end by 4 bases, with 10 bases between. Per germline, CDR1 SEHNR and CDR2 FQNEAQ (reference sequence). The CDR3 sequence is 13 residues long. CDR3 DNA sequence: TGTGCCAGCAGCACCAGGGGACCAGATACGCAGTATTTT. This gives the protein CASSTRGPDTQYF.

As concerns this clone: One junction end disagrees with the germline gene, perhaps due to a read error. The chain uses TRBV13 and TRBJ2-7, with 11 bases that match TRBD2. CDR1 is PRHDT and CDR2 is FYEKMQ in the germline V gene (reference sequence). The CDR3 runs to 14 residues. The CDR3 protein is CASRLAGGTYEQYF. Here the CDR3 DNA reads TGTGCCAGCAGGTTAGCGGGGGGGACCTACGAGCAGTACTTC.

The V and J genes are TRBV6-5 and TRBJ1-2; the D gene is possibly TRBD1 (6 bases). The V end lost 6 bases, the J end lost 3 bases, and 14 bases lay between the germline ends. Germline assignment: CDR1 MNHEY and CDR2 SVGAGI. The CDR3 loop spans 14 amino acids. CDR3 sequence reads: CASRLQGRHYGYTF. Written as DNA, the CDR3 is TGTGCCAGCAGGCTACAGGGTAGGCACTATGGCTACACCTTC.

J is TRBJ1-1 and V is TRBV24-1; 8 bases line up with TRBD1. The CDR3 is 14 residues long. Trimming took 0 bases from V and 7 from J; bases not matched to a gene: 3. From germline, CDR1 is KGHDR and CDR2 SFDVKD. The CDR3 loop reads CATSDLRQGNEAFF. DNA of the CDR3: TGTGCCACCAGTGATTTGAGACAGGGGAATGAAGCTTTCTTT.

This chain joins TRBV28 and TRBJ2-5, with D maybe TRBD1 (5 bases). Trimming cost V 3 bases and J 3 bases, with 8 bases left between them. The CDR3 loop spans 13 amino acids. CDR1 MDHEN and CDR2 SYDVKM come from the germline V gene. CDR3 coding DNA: TGTGCCAGCAGTTTTGTAGGGGAAGAGACCCAGTACTTC. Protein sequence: CASSFVGEETQYF.

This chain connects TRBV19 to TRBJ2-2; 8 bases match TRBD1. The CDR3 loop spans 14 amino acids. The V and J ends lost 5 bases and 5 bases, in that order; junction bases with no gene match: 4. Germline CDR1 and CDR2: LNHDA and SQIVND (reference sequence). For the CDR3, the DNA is TGTGCCAGTAGTTGGACAGGGACGACCGGGGAGCTGTTTTTT. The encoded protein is CASSWTGTTGELFF.

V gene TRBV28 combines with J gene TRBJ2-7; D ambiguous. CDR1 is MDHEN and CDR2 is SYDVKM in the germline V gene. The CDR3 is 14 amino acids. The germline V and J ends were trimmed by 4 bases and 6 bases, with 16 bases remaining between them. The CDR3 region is CASSSDFRSLEQYF. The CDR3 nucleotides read TGTGCCAGCAGTTCCGACTTCAGATCCCTCGAGCAGTACTTC.

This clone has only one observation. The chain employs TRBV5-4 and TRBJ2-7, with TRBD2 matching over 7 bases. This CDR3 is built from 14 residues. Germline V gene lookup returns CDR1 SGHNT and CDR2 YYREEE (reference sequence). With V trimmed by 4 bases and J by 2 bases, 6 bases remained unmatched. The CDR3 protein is CASSPWGGTYEQYF. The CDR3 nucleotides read TGTGCCAGCAGCCCCTGGGGAGGGACCTACGAGCAGTACTTC.

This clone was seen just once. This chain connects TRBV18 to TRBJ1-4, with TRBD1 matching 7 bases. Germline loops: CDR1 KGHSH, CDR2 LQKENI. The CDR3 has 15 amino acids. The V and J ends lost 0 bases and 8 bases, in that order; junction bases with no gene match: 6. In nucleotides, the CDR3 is TGTGCCAGCTCACCACCCTCAGAAGGGGGCGAAAAACTGTTTTTT. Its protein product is CASSPPSEGGEKLFF.

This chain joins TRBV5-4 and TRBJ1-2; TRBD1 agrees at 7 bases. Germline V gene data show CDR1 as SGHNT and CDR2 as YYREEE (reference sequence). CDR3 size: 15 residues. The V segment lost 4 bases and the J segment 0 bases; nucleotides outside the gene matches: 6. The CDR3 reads CASSAGQPANYGYTF. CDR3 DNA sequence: TGTGCCAGCAGCGCGGGACAGCCTGCTAACTATGGCTACACCTTC.

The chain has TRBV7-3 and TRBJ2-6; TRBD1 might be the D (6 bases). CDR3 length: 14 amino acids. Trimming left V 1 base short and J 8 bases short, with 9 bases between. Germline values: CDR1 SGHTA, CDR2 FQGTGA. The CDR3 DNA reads TGTGCCAGCAGCTTAAATACAGGGTCCAACGTCCTGACTTTC. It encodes CASSLNTGSNVLTF.

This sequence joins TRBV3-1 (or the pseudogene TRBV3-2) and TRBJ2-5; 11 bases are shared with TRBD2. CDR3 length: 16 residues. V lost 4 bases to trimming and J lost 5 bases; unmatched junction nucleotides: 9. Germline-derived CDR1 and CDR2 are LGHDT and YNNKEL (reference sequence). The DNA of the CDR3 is TGTGCCAGCAGCCCAGCCCCCACTAGCGGGGGTGAGACCCAGTACTTC. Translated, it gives CASSPAPTSGGETQYF.

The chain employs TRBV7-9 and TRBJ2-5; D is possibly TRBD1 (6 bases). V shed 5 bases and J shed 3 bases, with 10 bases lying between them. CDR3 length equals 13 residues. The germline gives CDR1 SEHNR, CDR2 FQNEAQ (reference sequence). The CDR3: CASSKGQKETQYF. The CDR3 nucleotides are TGTGCCAGCAGCAAGGGACAAAAAGAGACCCAGTACTTC.

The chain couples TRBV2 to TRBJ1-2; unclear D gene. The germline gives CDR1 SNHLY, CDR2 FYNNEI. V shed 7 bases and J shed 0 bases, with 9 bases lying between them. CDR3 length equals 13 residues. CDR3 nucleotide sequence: TGTGCCAGCACCCCGGGTCCTAACTATGGCTACACCTTC. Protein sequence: CASTPGPNYGYTF.